These 6 T cell receptor beta chains originate from one sample sequenced in a study of blood T cell repertoires in COVID-19. TCRdb's table, derived via immunoSEQ multiplex PCR, lists solely in-frame clones and lacks some. The data hold some 100,000 clones, with 88% observed a single time. The sample comprised peripheral blood. Receptor source: a woman of 80 years or more with active COVID-19.

V usage is TRBV29-1 and J usage is TRBJ1-4; no reliable D call. The V and J ends lost 8 bases and 5 bases respectively, with 9 bases between them. The length of the CDR3 is 11 residues. Germline CDR1 is SQVTM and CDR2 is ANQGSEA. The CDR3 here is CSTRQNEKLFF. The CDR3, as DNA: TGCAGCACCCGCCAGAATGAAAAACTGTTTTTT. Drawing the rest from reference TRBV29-1 and TRBJ1-4, the complete variable domain is SAVISQKPSRDICQRGTSLTIQCQVDSQVTMMFWYRQQPGQSLTLIATANQGSEATYESGFVIDKFPISRPNLTFSTLTVSNMSPEDSSIYLCSTRQNEKLFFGSGTQLSVL.

The V gene is TRBV28, the J gene TRBJ2-5; 7 nucleotides match TRBD1. The CDR3 spans 13 residues. Germline trimming cut 6 bases from V and 2 bases from J; bases unmatched to any gene: 3. Germline V CDR1 and CDR2: MDHEN, SYDVKM. CDR3 in amino acids: CASSQGVQETQYF. Written as DNA, the CDR3 is TGTGCCAGCAGCCAGGGGGTACAAGAGACCCAGTACTTC.

The genes are TRBV4-3 and TRBJ1-3, with TRBD1 identical over 7 bases. Germline V gene data show CDR1 as LGHNA and CDR2 as YSLEER. Germline trimming cut 3 bases from V and 3 bases from J; bases unmatched to any gene: 5. CDR3 length: 15 amino acids. The CDR3 DNA is TGCGCCAGCAGCCAGGTCAGGGGGTTTGGAAACACCATATATTTT. It is translated as CASSQVRGFGNTIYF.

This sequence joins TRBV9 and TRBJ1-1; 8 bases map to TRBD1. CDR3 size: 16 residues. CDR1 is SGDLS and CDR2 is YYNGEE in the germline V gene. V shed 5 bases and J 4 bases; nucleotides not matched to a gene: 13. In DNA form, the CDR3 reads TGTGCCAGCAGTAAAGGGGCCGGGACAGGTCGCACTGAAGCTTTCTTT. It translates to CASSKGAGTGRTEAFF.

The rearrangement links TRBV4-2 to TRBJ1-2, with unresolved D. This CDR3 region has 14 residues. Trimming cost V 2 bases and J 2 bases, with 9 bases left between them. Germline CDR1 is LGHNA and CDR2 is YNFKEQ. The CDR3 is CASSQPGMNYGYTF. The CDR3 nucleotides are TGTGCCAGCAGCCAACCCGGGATGAACTATGGCTACACCTTC.

This chain uses TRBV19 with TRBJ2-3; 10 bases fit TRBD1. The CDR3 consists of 16 residues. Germline trimming cut 5 bases from V and 4 bases from J; bases unmatched to any gene: 9. Germline-derived CDR1 and CDR2 are LNHDA and SQIVND (reference sequence). CDR3 region: CASSSSGTGAADTQYF. The CDR3 region has the DNA TGTGCCAGTAGTTCCTCCGGGACAGGGGCGGCAGATACGCAGTATTTT.